This section outlines one T cell receptor (beta chain) sequence together with its context. The protocol was immunoSEQ multiplex PCR, while the TCRdb copy is restricted to in-frame clones and leaves out a portion. Of around 60,000 clones in the sample, approximately 80% were seen once. The record originates from a study of OX40 agonist ivuxolimab in advanced cancers. Germline-derived CDR1 and CDR2 are LNHDA and SQIVND (reference sequence). The CDR3 runs to 16 residues. Trimming removed 0 bases from V and 3 bases from J, with 15 bases in between. The chain has TRBV19 and TRBJ2-7, with TRBD2 as a possible D gene (5 bases). This sequence was found in an adult with an advanced solid tumor such as melanoma, head and neck, liver or kidney cancer. The sequencing used CD4+ or CD8+ T cells sorted from blood, collected in a trial of the OX40 agonist ivuxolimab. DNA of the CDR3: TGTGCCAGTAGTATAGATCGATTAGAGGGCCGCTACGAGCAGTACTTC. Its translation is CASSIDRLEGRYEQYF.